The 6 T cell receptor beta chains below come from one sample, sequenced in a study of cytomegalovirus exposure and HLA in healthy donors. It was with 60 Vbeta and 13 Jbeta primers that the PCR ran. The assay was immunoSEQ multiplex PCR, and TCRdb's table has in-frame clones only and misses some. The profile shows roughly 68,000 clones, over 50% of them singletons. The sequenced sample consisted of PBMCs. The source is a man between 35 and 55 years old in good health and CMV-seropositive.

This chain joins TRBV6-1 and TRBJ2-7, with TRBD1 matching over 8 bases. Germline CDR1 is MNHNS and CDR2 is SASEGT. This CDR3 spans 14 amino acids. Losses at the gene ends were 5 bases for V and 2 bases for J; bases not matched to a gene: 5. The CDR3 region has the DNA TGTGCCAGCAGTCAAGGGACAGGACCCTACGAGCAGTACTTC. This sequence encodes CASSQGTGPYEQYF.

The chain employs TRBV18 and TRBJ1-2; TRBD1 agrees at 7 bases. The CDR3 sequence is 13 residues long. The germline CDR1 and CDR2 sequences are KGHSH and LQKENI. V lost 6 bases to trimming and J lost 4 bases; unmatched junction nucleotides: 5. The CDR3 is CASSLGQAYGYTF. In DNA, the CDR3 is TGTGCCAGCTCCCTCGGACAGGCCTATGGCTACACCTTC.

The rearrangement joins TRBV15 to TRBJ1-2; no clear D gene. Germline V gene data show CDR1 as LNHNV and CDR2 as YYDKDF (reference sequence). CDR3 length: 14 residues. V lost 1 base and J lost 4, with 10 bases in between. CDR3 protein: CATSRVGIAYGYTF. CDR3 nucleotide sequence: TGTGCCACCAGCAGAGTGGGTATAGCCTATGGCTACACCTTC.

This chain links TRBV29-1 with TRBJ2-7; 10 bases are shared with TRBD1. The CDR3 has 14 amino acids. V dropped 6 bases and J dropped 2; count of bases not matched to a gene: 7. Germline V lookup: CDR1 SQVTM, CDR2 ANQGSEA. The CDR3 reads CSVRQGTGAYEQYF. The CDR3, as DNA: TGCAGCGTCAGACAAGGGACAGGGGCCTACGAGCAGTACTTC.

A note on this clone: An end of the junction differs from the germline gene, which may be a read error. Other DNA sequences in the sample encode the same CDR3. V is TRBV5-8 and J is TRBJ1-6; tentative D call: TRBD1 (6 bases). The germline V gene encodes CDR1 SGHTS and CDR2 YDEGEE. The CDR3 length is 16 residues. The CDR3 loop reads CASSGGTASYNSPLHF. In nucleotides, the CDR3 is TGTGCCAGCAGCGGGGGCACCGCATCCTATAATTCCCCCCTCCACTTT.

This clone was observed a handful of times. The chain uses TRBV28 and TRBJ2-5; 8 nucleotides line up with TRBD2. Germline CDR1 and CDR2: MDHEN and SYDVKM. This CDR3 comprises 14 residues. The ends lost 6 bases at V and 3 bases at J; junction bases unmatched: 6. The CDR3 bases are TGTGCCAGCAGCCGGGGGGGTGTTGAAGAGACCCAGTACTTC. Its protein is CASSRGGVEETQYF.